Following are 30 T cell receptor beta chains from one sample sequenced in a study of blood T cell repertoires in COVID-19. Repertoires were generated with immunoSEQ multiplex PCR, while TCRdb's copy carries only in-frame clones and drops some. The sample consists of some 200,000 clones, 75% to 90% of them appearing once. The sample consisted of PBMCs or T cells enriched from blood (not recorded which). These receptors all stem from a woman under 30 who had recovered from COVID-19.

The chain recombines TRBV4-1 with TRBJ2-1; 9 nucleotides align to TRBD2. CDR1 is MGHRA and CDR2 is YSYEKL in the germline V gene. Trimming cost V 4 bases and J 5 bases; bases outside gene matches: 9. The CDR3 totals 16 residues. Here the CDR3 DNA reads TGCGCCAGCAGCCCTCCGCCGGGACTAGCCCACAATGAGCAGTTCTTC. Translation gives CASSPPPGLAHNEQFF.

Notes on this clone: Other DNA sequences of this sample code for an identical CDR3. The V gene is TRBV29-1, the J gene TRBJ1-1; 8 bases are a match to TRBD1. CDR3 length: 12 residues. CDR1 is SQVTM and CDR2 is ANQGSEA in the germline V gene. Trimming removed 7 bases from V and 3 bases from J; junction bases left unmatched: 4. The CDR3 here is CSAGQGDTEAFF. The DNA for the CDR3 is TGCAGCGCAGGACAGGGAGACACTGAAGCTTTCTTT.

The chain links TRBV7-2 to TRBJ1-5; tentatively, D is TRBD1 (6 bases). The length of the CDR3 is 14 residues. Germline values: CDR1 SGHTA, CDR2 FQGNSA. The V and J ends lost 0 bases and 6 bases respectively, with 9 bases between them. The CDR3 protein is CASSLAMTGQPQHF. The CDR3, as DNA: TGTGCCAGCAGCTTAGCGATGACAGGTCAGCCCCAGCATTTT. The full variable domain, completed using reference TRBV7-2 and TRBJ1-5, is GAGVSQSPSNKVTEKGKDVELRCDPISGHTALYWYRQSLGQGLEFLIYFQGNSAPDKSGLPSDRFSAERTGGSVSTLTIQRTQQEDSAVYLCASSLAMTGQPQHFGDGTRLSIL.

This chain links TRBV4-1 with TRBJ2-7, with 8 positions matching TRBD2. There are 16 residues in the CDR3. Germline V lookup: CDR1 MGHRA, CDR2 YSYEKL. V was pared by 2 bases and J by 0 bases, with 6 bases of the junction left unmatched. CDR3 protein: CASSQHSRGASYEQYF. CDR3 bases: TGCGCCAGCAGCCAACACTCGCGGGGGGCCTCCTACGAGCAGTACTTC.

The sample holds one count of this clone. The J gene is TRBJ2-1, the V gene TRBV25-1, with D perhaps TRBD2 (7 bases). The length of the CDR3 is 11 residues. The ends were cut back, 10 bases at V and 14 bases at J, with 18 bases in the middle. Looked up from germline, CDR1 is MGHDK and CDR2 is SYGVNS. In DNA, the CDR3 is TGTGCCACCCAAAATTTAGGGGGGGAGTTCTTC. Its translation is CATQNLGGEFF.

V usage is TRBV30 and J usage is TRBJ2-7; TRBD2 agrees at 8 bases. CDR1 and CDR2 (germline): GTSNPN, SVGIG (reference sequence). V gave up 5 bases and J gave up 6 bases; unmatched junction bases: 6. The CDR3 totals 12 residues. In DNA, the CDR3 is TGTGCCTGGGACACGGGGGGGCTCGAGCAGTACTTC. Its protein product is CAWDTGGLEQYF.

The chain couples TRBV24-1 to TRBJ2-5; TRBD1 matches 11 bases. The length of the CDR3 is 16 residues. Germline values: CDR1 KGHDR, CDR2 SFDVKD. Trimming took 6 bases from V and 3 from J; bases not matched to a gene: 8. The chain's CDR3 is CATSWRDRGAEETQYF. The DNA for the CDR3 is TGTGCCACCAGTTGGAGGGACAGGGGGGCCGAAGAGACCCAGTACTTC.

The chain links TRBV20-1 to TRBJ2-7; 10 nucleotides line up with TRBD2. The CDR3 is 15 residues long. Germline CDR1 reads DFQATT; CDR2 reads SNEGSKA (reference sequence). V trimming: 3 bases; J trimming: 5 bases; junction bases outside the gene matches: 10. This CDR3 reads CSASRGAGGPNEQYF. Written as DNA, the CDR3 is TGCAGTGCTAGTAGGGGAGCGGGAGGGCCAAACGAGCAGTACTTC.

The rearrangement joins TRBV9 to TRBJ2-3, with 13 bases identical to TRBD2. The CDR3 has 18 amino acids. Trimming cost V 4 bases and J 5 bases; bases outside gene matches: 13. From germline, CDR1 is SGDLS and CDR2 YYNGEE. CDR3 loop: CASSPRTRTSGREDTQYF. The CDR3, as DNA: TGTGCCAGCAGCCCCCGCACCCGAACTAGCGGGAGGGAAGATACGCAGTATTTT.

The rearrangement links TRBV10-3 to TRBJ2-7; 8 bases map to TRBD2. The CDR3 is made up of 15 amino acids. Losses at the gene ends were 3 bases for V and 0 bases for J; bases not matched to a gene: 4. Per germline, CDR1 ENHRY and CDR2 SYGVKD. The DNA for the CDR3 is TGTGCCATCAGTGAACGGAGCGGGAGCTCCTACGAGCAGTACTTC. Its protein product is CAISERSGSSYEQYF.

The gene calls are TRBV7-9 and TRBJ1-1, with D hard to call. The CDR3 covers 14 residues. Between the trimmed V and J ends, which lost 1 base and 0 bases, there was a span of 6 bases. From germline, CDR1 is SEHNR and CDR2 FQNEAQ (reference sequence). As DNA, the CDR3 is TGTGCCAGCAGCTTAGAGTCAGTGAACACTGAAGCTTTCTTT. Residues: CASSLESVNTEAFF.

The V gene is TRBV5-5, the J gene TRBJ1-2, with TRBD1 matching over 8 bases. CDR3 size: 19 residues. Losses at the gene ends were 0 bases for V and 4 bases for J; bases not matched to a gene: 17. Germline values: CDR1 SGHKS, CDR2 YYEKEE (reference sequence). DNA of the CDR3: TGTGCCAGCAGCTTGGTCGGCGCGGTTTCCCCCAGGGGGCCCTATGGCTACACCTTC. As protein: CASSLVGAVSPRGPYGYTF.

The chain uses TRBV5-4 and TRBJ2-3, with D perhaps TRBD2 (5 bases). V lost 0 bases and J lost 2, with 10 bases in between. The germline V gene encodes CDR1 SGHNT and CDR2 YYREEE (reference sequence). The CDR3 covers 15 residues. CDR3 protein: CASSLGPRATDTQYF. DNA for the CDR3: TGTGCCAGCAGCTTGGGACCGAGGGCCACAGATACGCAGTATTTT.

V gene TRBV28 combines with J gene TRBJ2-3, with D perhaps matching TRBD2 (6 bases). Germline V gives CDR1 MDHEN, CDR2 SYDVKM. The CDR3 runs to 16 residues. With 1 base removed from V and 0 bases from J, the gap between germline ends came to 11 bases. The CDR3 DNA reads as TGTGCCAGCAGTTTATTGCCGGGACTTAGCACAGATACGCAGTATTTT. Protein: CASSLLPGLSTDTQYF.

V is TRBV5-8 and J is TRBJ1-4, with TRBD1 identical over 7 bases. Germline trimming cut 4 bases from V and 4 bases from J; bases unmatched to any gene: 7. The length of the CDR3 is 15 residues. Germline CDR1 and CDR2: SGHTS and YDEGEE. The CDR3 sequence is CASSLGTAVNEKLFF. The CDR3 DNA is TGTGCCAGCAGCCTAGGGACAGCCGTTAATGAAAAACTGTTTTTT.

The rearrangement links TRBV5-3 to TRBJ2-1; TRBD2 is a possible D gene (6 bases). TRBV5-3 is flagged as an ORF with uncertain function. V lost 1 base and J lost 4, with 12 bases in between. The length of the CDR3 is 15 residues. CDR3 in amino acids: CARSLFFRGYNEQFF. The CDR3, as DNA: TGTGCCAGAAGCTTGTTTTTTCGGGGGTACAATGAGCAGTTCTTC.

V gene TRBV10-3 combines with J gene TRBJ2-2; TRBD1 agrees at 7 bases. In germline, CDR1 is ENHRY, CDR2 SYGVKD. Losses at the gene ends were 5 bases for V and 4 bases for J; bases not matched to a gene: 7. This CDR3 is 15 amino acids long. CDR3 sequence reads: CAISSTGTGTGELFF. The CDR3 bases are TGTGCCATCAGTTCGACAGGGACCGGCACCGGGGAGCTGTTTTTT.

The V and J genes are TRBV4-3 and TRBJ2-1; 9 nucleotides align to TRBD1. The germline V gene has CDR1 LGHNA and CDR2 YSLEER. The CDR3 has 16 amino acids. V lost 1 base and J lost 6; bases outside the gene matches: 7. Written as DNA, the CDR3 is TGCGCCAGCAGCCAAGCGGAAGGACAGGGGTTCAATGAGCAGTTCTTC. Protein: CASSQAEGQGFNEQFF.

The rearrangement links TRBV4-2 to TRBJ1-6, with D possibly being TRBD1 (5 bases). The ends were cut back, 0 bases at V and 10 bases at J, with 13 bases in the middle. The CDR3 is made up of 15 amino acids. In germline, CDR1 is LGHNA, CDR2 YNFKEQ. CDR3 nucleotides: TGTGCCAGCAGCCAAGATCCAGGGAATAGCTCACCCCTCCACTTT. Residues: CASSQDPGNSSPLHF.

There are many counts of this clone. CDR3 nucleotides: TGTGCCAGCAGCCGGACAAACTCCTACGAGCAGTACTTC. Its protein is CASSRTNSYEQYF. V and J are TRBV3-1 (or the pseudogene TRBV3-2) and TRBJ2-7, with D possibly matching TRBD1 (5 bases). V lost 4 bases and J 0 bases, leaving 7 bases between the germline ends. This CDR3 spans 13 amino acids. The germline CDR1 and CDR2 sequences are LGHDT and YNNKEL (reference sequence).

The chain employs TRBV5-6 and TRBJ1-5; no clear D. CDR1 SGHDT and CDR2 YYEEEE come from the germline V gene. The CDR3 runs 15 residues. V lost 0 bases and J lost 0, with 7 bases in between. The CDR3 DNA sequence: TGTGCCAGCAGCTTGGCGGGGAGTAGCAATCAGCCCCAGCATTTT. Translated: CASSLAGSSNQPQHF.

The chain has TRBV7-8 and TRBJ1-5, with D possibly matching TRBD1 (6 bases). The germline V gene encodes CDR1 SGHVS and CDR2 FQNEAQ. Trimming removed 1 base from V and 11 bases from J, with 9 bases in between. CDR3 length equals 12 residues. The CDR3 region has the DNA TGTGCCAGCAGCTTAGGGGGGCAGTCCCAGCATTTT. It codes for CASSLGGQSQHF.

This chain joins TRBV11-2 and TRBJ1-3, with 10 bases identical to TRBD1. Germline lookup yields CDR1 SGHAT and CDR2 FQNNGV. V lost 0 bases and J lost 8; bases outside the gene matches: 7. CDR3 size: 16 residues. The CDR3 DNA reads as TGTGCCAGCAGCTTAGATCTCGGACAGGGGGTTGACACCATATATTTT. This codes for CASSLDLGQGVDTIYF. Supplemented by reference TRBV11-2 and TRBJ1-3, the full variable domain reads EAGVAQSPRYKIIEKRQSVAFWCNPISGHATLYWYQQILGQGPKLLIQFQNNGVVDDSQLPKDRFSAERLKGVDSTLKIQPAKLEDSAVYLCASSLDLGQGVDTIYFGEGSWLTVV.

The V call is TRBV10-2, the J call TRBJ2-7; 10 bases line up with TRBD1. Germline V gives CDR1 WSHSY, CDR2 SAAADI. This CDR3 contains 14 residues. Germline trimming cut 6 bases from V and 5 bases from J; bases unmatched to any gene: 7. As DNA, the CDR3 is TGCGCCAGCAGGGGGACAGGGGATATTGACGAGCAGTACTTC. Encoded protein: CASRGTGDIDEQYF.

The CDR3 loop is CASRPGTMADTQYF. Here the CDR3 DNA reads TGTGCCAGCAGGCCCGGGACTATGGCAGATACGCAGTATTTT. V and J are TRBV7-9 and TRBJ2-3; 7 nucleotides align to TRBD2. Trimming at V came to 6 bases and at J to 4 bases, leaving 7 bases not matched to a gene. The CDR3 is 14 residues long. The germline V gene has CDR1 SEHNR and CDR2 FQNEAQ (reference sequence). The variable domain in full, completed from reference TRBV7-9 and TRBJ2-3, reads DTGVSQNPRHKITKRGQNVTFRCDPISEHNRLYWYRQTLGQGPEFLTYFQNEAQLEKSRLLSDRFSAERPKGSFSTLEIQRTEQGDSAMYLCASRPGTMADTQYFGPGTRLTVL.

J is TRBJ1-2 and V is TRBV18; the match to TRBD1 covers 7 bases. Germline V gives CDR1 KGHSH, CDR2 LQKENI. Trimming cost V 3 bases and J 2 bases; bases outside gene matches: 0. CDR3 size: 13 residues. CDR3 sequence (DNA): TGTGCCAGCTCACCGGGACAGAACTATGGCTACACCTTC. It codes for CASSPGQNYGYTF.

The CDR3 loop is CASSIISSGRRYEQYF. For the CDR3, the DNA is TGTGCCAGCAGCATCATCTCTAGCGGGAGGCGCTACGAGCAGTACTTC. This chain connects TRBV28 to TRBJ2-7; 11 bases line up with TRBD2. The CDR3 has 16 residues. Germline CDR1 MDHEN, CDR2 SYDVKM. With V trimmed by 6 bases and J by 3 bases, 10 bases remained unmatched.

About this clone itself: At one end the junction does not follow the germline gene, possibly because of a read error. The genes are TRBV7-7 and TRBJ2-7; the D is unclear. The V gene's germline CDR1 is SSHAT and CDR2 FNYEAQ (reference sequence). The CDR3 sequence is 13 residues long. For the CDR3, the DNA is TGTGCTAGCAGCTTGAGTCCTACCTACGAGCAGTACTTC. Encoded protein: CASSLSPTYEQYF.

The J gene is TRBJ2-1, the V gene TRBV6-5; the D gene is possibly TRBD2 (7 bases). The CDR3 is made up of 11 amino acids. Looked up from germline, CDR1 is MNHEY and CDR2 is SVGAGI. Deletions cut 7 bases from V and 12 bases from J, with 13 bases between. The CDR3 protein is CASMGGRGQFF. CDR3 nucleotide sequence: TGTGCCAGCATGGGGGGGCGAGGGCAGTTCTTC.

The chain recombines TRBV11-1 with TRBJ2-2, with a tentative D call TRBD2 (5 bases). Germline V CDR1 and CDR2: SGHAT, FQDESV (reference sequence). This CDR3 comprises 13 residues. V lost 5 bases and J lost 8, with 12 bases in between. The CDR3: CASSPLPGGELFF. CDR3 coding DNA: TGTGCCAGCAGCCCACTTCCGGGGGGGGAGCTGTTTTTT.